Below, 22 T cell receptor beta chains from the same sample are listed, as sequenced in a study of OX40 agonist ivuxolimab in advanced cancers. Only in-frame clones appear in the TCRdb table, and some are missing; sequencing was by immunoSEQ multiplex PCR. The repertoire has about 33,000 clones, 75% to 90% of them found once; the top ten carry 9.5% to 15%. The specimen comprised CD4+ or CD8+ T cells sorted from blood, sampled in a trial of the OX40 agonist ivuxolimab. These receptors were collected from an adult with an advanced solid tumor such as melanoma, head and neck, liver or kidney cancer.

V and J are TRBV7-9 and TRBJ2-2; 10 positions match TRBD1. CDR1 is SEHNR and CDR2 is FQNEAQ in the germline V gene (reference sequence). The CDR3 totals 14 residues. The V segment lost 8 bases and the J segment 4 bases; nucleotides outside the gene matches: 4. CDR3 nucleotides: TGTGCCAGCTCCGGGACAGGGGCCACCGGGGAGCTGTTTTTT. Translated: CASSGTGATGELFF.

The gene calls are TRBV15 and TRBJ1-3; tentatively, D is TRBD1 (6 bases). V lost 2 bases and J 2 bases, leaving 10 bases between the germline ends. Germline V lookup: CDR1 LNHNV, CDR2 YYDKDF (reference sequence). The CDR3 is 15 amino acids. The CDR3 protein is CATSRSRGPGNTIYF. CDR3 nucleotide sequence: TGTGCCACCAGCAGAAGCAGGGGCCCTGGAAACACCATATATTTT.

The V call is TRBV28, the J call TRBJ2-5; 9 bases fit TRBD2. CDR3 size: 15 residues. The V gene end was trimmed by 7 bases and the J gene end by 5 bases; junction bases not matched to a gene: 11. CDR1 is MDHEN, CDR2 SYDVKM, per germline. CDR3 DNA sequence: TGTGCCAGCACTACGGCGGGAGGGCCAGACGAGACCCAGTACTTC. Its protein product is CASTTAGGPDETQYF.

The count of this clone is one. The chain recombines TRBV5-4 with TRBJ1-1; D unclear. Germline CDR1 and CDR2: SGHNT and YYREEE (reference sequence). The CDR3 is 16 amino acids. Trimming pared 0 bases from V and 1 base from J, leaving 13 bases between. DNA for the CDR3: TGTGCCAGCAGCTTGGGTTGGGGTGCTAGGAACACTGAAGCTTTCTTT. It specifies CASSLGWGARNTEAFF.

V gene TRBV6-5 combines with J gene TRBJ2-7, with D possibly TRBD1 on 6 matching bases. CDR1 is MNHEY and CDR2 is SVGAGI in the germline V gene. This CDR3 is built from 15 residues. Trimming removed 2 bases from V and 3 bases from J, with 14 bases in between. CDR3 amino acids: CASSYGRGSIYEQYF. In DNA, the CDR3 is TGTGCCAGCAGTTACGGCAGGGGCTCTATCTACGAGCAGTACTTC.

The chain joins TRBV5-6 to TRBJ2-7; no clear D. Germline V gene lookup returns CDR1 SGHDT and CDR2 YYEEEE. The CDR3 spans 13 residues. V was pared by 2 bases and J by 3 bases, with 9 bases between. DNA of the CDR3: TGTGCCAGCAGCTTAGGAAGTGGCTACGAGCAGTACTTC. Translated, it gives CASSLGSGYEQYF.

V usage is TRBV27 and J usage is TRBJ2-1; a possible D gene is TRBD2 (6 bases). CDR1 and CDR2 (germline): MNHEY, SMNVEV (reference sequence). This CDR3 comprises 16 residues. The germline V and J ends were trimmed by 4 bases and 8 bases, with 21 bases remaining between them. CDR3 DNA: TGTGCCAGCAGTTCCTCCGGGAGTAGCGTATGGTATGAGCAGTTCTTC. Its protein is CASSSSGSSVWYEQFF.

The chain carries TRBV29-1 and TRBJ2-2; D gene unclear. Germline V CDR1 and CDR2: SQVTM, ANQGSEA. This CDR3 is 15 amino acids long. Trimming left V 5 bases short and J 3 bases short, with 16 bases between. CDR3 amino acids: CSVLVKHLHTGELFF. CDR3 coding DNA: TGCAGCGTTCTAGTAAAGCACCTCCACACCGGGGAGCTGTTTTTT.

V and J are TRBV4-3 and TRBJ2-5; unclear D gene. Trimming removed 0 bases from V and 0 bases from J, with 11 bases in between. CDR3 size: 16 residues. Germline V lookup: CDR1 LGHNA, CDR2 YSLEER. In DNA, the CDR3 is TGCGCCAGCAGCCAAGATAGGACGCCAGACCAAGAGACCCAGTACTTC. Translation: CASSQDRTPDQETQYF.

The rearrangement joins TRBV7-2 to TRBJ2-5; TRBD1 is a possible D gene (5 bases). The germline V and J ends were trimmed by 0 bases and 0 bases, with 5 bases remaining between them. Germline V gene data show CDR1 as SGHTA and CDR2 as FQGNSA. This CDR3 has 14 amino acids. The CDR3 spells CASSLADNQETQYF. CDR3 in DNA: TGTGCCAGCAGCTTAGCGGACAACCAAGAGACCCAGTACTTC.

This chain joins TRBV9 and TRBJ2-6; D is unclear. Trimming took off 0 bases at V and 1 base at J, with 5 bases between the two ends. There are 15 residues in the CDR3. CDR1 SGDLS and CDR2 YYNGEE come from the germline V gene. In DNA, the CDR3 is TGTGCCAGCAGCGTAGAGTATTCTGGGGCCAACGTCCTGACTTTC. Its translation is CASSVEYSGANVLTF.

The gene calls are TRBV9 and TRBJ2-3; 9 nucleotides agree with TRBD2. The CDR3 runs 16 residues. The germline V gene encodes CDR1 SGDLS and CDR2 YYNGEE. With V trimmed by 0 bases and J by 6 bases, 8 bases remained unmatched. DNA of the CDR3: TGTGCCAGCAGCGTAGAGGGTAGCGGGGGTAGTGATACGCAGTATTTT. Protein sequence: CASSVEGSGGSDTQYF.

The gene calls are TRBV18 and TRBJ2-7; 12 positions match TRBD1. V shed 5 bases and J 6 bases; nucleotides not matched to a gene: 11. The CDR3 covers 16 residues. Germline CDR1 and CDR2: KGHSH and LQKENI. The CDR3 nucleotides are TGTGCCAGCTCAACGGGACAGGGGGCTACCCCTGTCGAGCAGTACTTC. Its protein is CASSTGQGATPVEQYF.

The rearrangement joins TRBV6-1 to TRBJ2-1, with 12 bases identical to TRBD2. V gave up 8 bases and J gave up 7 bases; unmatched junction bases: 6. The CDR3 is 14 amino acids. Germline assignment: CDR1 MNHNS and CDR2 SASEGT. CDR3 residues: CASLALAGGNEQFF. The CDR3 bases are TGTGCCAGCCTCGCCCTAGCGGGGGGGAATGAGCAGTTCTTC.

The CDR3 reads CASSSRQGPTNEKLFF. CDR3 DNA sequence: TGTGCCAGCAGCTCCCGACAGGGACCAACTAATGAAAAACTGTTTTTT. The rearrangement uses TRBV7-9 and TRBJ1-4; 7 bases agree with TRBD1. J lost 0 bases, V lost 4 bases, and 5 bases had no gene match. Germline V lookup: CDR1 SEHNR, CDR2 FQNEAQ (reference sequence). This CDR3 is 16 amino acids long.

This sequence joins TRBV27 and TRBJ2-1, with D perhaps being TRBD1 or TRBD2 (5 bases each). Looked up from germline, CDR1 is MNHEY and CDR2 is SMNVEV (reference sequence). Trimming cost V 0 bases and J 3 bases, with 12 bases left between them. This CDR3 has 16 amino acids. The CDR3 is CASSLSGGGIYNEQFF. In DNA form, the CDR3 reads TGTGCCAGCAGTTTATCTGGGGGTGGAATCTACAATGAGCAGTTCTTC.

This clone was detected once. The chain combines TRBV7-6 with TRBJ2-7; D remains ambiguous. The CDR3 spans 13 residues. The ends were cut back, 1 base at V and 1 base at J, with 5 bases in the middle. Per the germline V gene, CDR1 is SGHVS and CDR2 is FNYEAQ. The CDR3 loop reads CASSLDVSYEQYF. The CDR3 DNA follows: TGTGCCAGCAGCTTAGATGTTTCCTACGAGCAGTACTTC. Filled out from reference TRBV7-6 and TRBJ2-7, the complete variable domain reads GAGVSQSPRYKVTKRGQDVALRCDPISGHVSLYWYRQALGQGPEFLTYFNYEAQQDKSGLPNDRFSAERPEGSISTLTIQRTEQRDSAMYRCASSLDVSYEQYFGPGTRLTVT.

The chain recombines TRBV5-5 with TRBJ2-3; D might be TRBD2 (5 bases). Trimming cost V 0 bases and J 3 bases, with 8 bases left between them. This CDR3 is 14 amino acids long. The germline gives CDR1 SGHKS, CDR2 YYEKEE (reference sequence). CDR3 bases: TGTGCCAGCAGCTTGGAAACGGGAACAGATACGCAGTATTTT. As protein: CASSLETGTDTQYF.

The chain couples TRBV5-4 to TRBJ1-6, with D perhaps TRBD1 (5 bases). CDR3 length equals 12 residues. Germline V gene lookup returns CDR1 SGHNT and CDR2 YYREEE (reference sequence). V lost 7 bases and J 10 bases, leaving 12 bases between the germline ends. This CDR3 is CASSMGGSPLHF. Written as DNA, the CDR3 is TGTGCCAGCTCGATGGGGGGATCACCCCTCCACTTT.

The CDR3, as DNA: TGCGCCAGCAGTCAATTAGGAAGGGTGAATGGCTACACCTTC. As protein: CASSQLGRVNGYTF. J is TRBJ1-2 and V is TRBV23-1, with D hard to call. TRBV23-1 is annotated as an ORF whose role is uncertain. Trimming cost V 1 base and J 6 bases, with 12 bases left between them. This CDR3 has 14 residues.

The chain combines TRBV9 with TRBJ2-3; 7 bases align to TRBD2. Germline V gene lookup returns CDR1 SGDLS and CDR2 YYNGEE. Unmatched junction bases numbered 3, after V lost 0 bases and J lost 2 bases. The CDR3 runs 15 residues. CDR3 coding DNA: TGTGCCAGCAGCGTAGGAGCGGGGAACACAGATACGCAGTATTTT. Its protein is CASSVGAGNTDTQYF.

The chain uses TRBV5-1 and TRBJ2-2, with 8 positions matching TRBD1. The CDR3 extends over 16 amino acids. V shed 7 bases and J 6 bases; nucleotides not matched to a gene: 14. CDR1 is SGHRS and CDR2 is YFSETQ in the germline V gene. CDR3 region: CASLSPGGKRAGELFF. The CDR3 nucleotides are TGCGCCAGCCTCTCCCCAGGGGGCAAAAGAGCCGGGGAGCTGTTTTTT.